The sequence of this T cell receptor (beta chain) was determined in a study of T cell responses to AZD1222 COVID-19 vaccine. Whole-study findings and limits: Donors skewed white British and female; clonal diversity was possibly underestimated. Dominant at 160-218 and 743-854, vaccine-associated CD4 TCRs also spanned spike.

Profiling relied on immunoSEQ multiplex PCR, and the TCRdb table lists in-frame clones only, not all of them. The sample lists about 120,000 clones, 85% to 90% occurring once. For this clone: Its antigen remains unknown.

Germline V gene lookup returns CDR1 MDHEN and CDR2 SYDVKM. With 2 bases clipped from V and 2 bases from J, the junction kept 4 bases outside the gene matches. The CDR3 runs to 16 residues. Timing groups of about 4 and about 12 weeks for second doses were pooled. The material was peripheral blood, obtained 28 days after the second AZD1222 dose. The J gene is TRBJ1-5, the V gene TRBV28; the match to TRBD1 covers 9 bases. This TCR derives from an adult who received the AZD1222 COVID-19 vaccine. The CDR3 here is CASSLGQGSGNQPQHF. The CDR3 nucleotides are TGTGCCAGCAGTTTAGGACAGGGGAGTGGCAATCAGCCCCAGCATTTT.